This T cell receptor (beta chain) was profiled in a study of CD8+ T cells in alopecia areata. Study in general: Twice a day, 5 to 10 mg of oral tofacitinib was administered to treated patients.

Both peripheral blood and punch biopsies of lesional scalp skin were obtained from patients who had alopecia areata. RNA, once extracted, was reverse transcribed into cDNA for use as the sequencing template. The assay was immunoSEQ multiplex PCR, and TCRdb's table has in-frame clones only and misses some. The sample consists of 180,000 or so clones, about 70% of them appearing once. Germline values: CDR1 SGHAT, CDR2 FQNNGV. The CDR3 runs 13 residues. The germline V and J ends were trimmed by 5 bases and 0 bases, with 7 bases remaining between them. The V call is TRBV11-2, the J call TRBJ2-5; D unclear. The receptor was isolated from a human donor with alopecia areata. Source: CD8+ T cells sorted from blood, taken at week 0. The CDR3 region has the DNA TGTGCCAGCAGCCTCGGGCACCAAGAGACCCAGTACTTC. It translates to CASSLGHQETQYF.